This T cell receptor (beta chain) was obtained from a study of CD8 T cells in Susac syndrome. Study-wide results and caveats: More than 15 Susac-specific public clones were found in total CD8+ repertoires and roughly five in CD8+ TEMRA repertoires.

About this clonotype: The antigen is undetermined.

Random hexamers primed reverse transcription of about 0.45 to 1 ug RNA. TCRdb processed the immunoSEQ multiplex PCR reads anew with MiXCR; each CDR3 protein has one entry. Among roughly 84,000 distinct CDR3 sequences, around 96% were seen once, and the ten largest hold approximately 0.42%. Germline values: CDR1 MNHEY, CDR2 SVGAGI. The CDR3 runs 13 residues. V gave up 4 bases and J gave up 3 bases; unmatched junction bases: 3. The specimen was CD8+ T cells from PBMCs. The chain uses TRBV6-5 and TRBJ2-7; the match to TRBD1 covers 7 bases. This TCR derives from a human donor with Susac syndrome. CDR3 in DNA: TGTGCCAGCAGTTTGGGACAGATCTACGAGCAGTACTTC. Its translation: CASSLGQIYEQYF.